The subject of this entry is one TCR beta chain. This receptor's antigen is unknown. Per-nucleotide qualities are absent, and no much larger clonotype sits a single base away. This entry belongs to a study of blood T cell repertoires in COVID-19 (dated by TCRdb to 2020 to 2022). Turning to the overall study: Collaborator samples came from the United States, Italy and Spain and covered acute and convalescent phases of COVID-19. A de-identified subject ID, COVID-19 status, age in years and sex were almost always included in the sample metadata. The samples were drawn from two sources: the first 160 participants of the ongoing ImmuneRACE study, and some 1,300 subjects contributed by 6 global collaborators. Where HLA class I and class II types were available, the types were taken from metadata supplied by the sample provider, not from assay-based typing. The repertoires were made available in a free public database intended to serve as a resource for research on the immune response to SARS-CoV-2. The material from the prospective study consisted of cDNA or gDNA derived from T cells, B-cell-depleted T cells, or PBMCs. Deeply sampled blood TCRbeta repertoires from subjects exposed to, actively infected with, or recovered from COVID-19 were included in the dataset.

Enrolling through a virtual design, the prospective study's participants ranged in age from roughly 18 to 95 years and lived across 24 United States geographic areas. In the prospective study, participants were assigned to cohorts based on the clinical history participants reported in a screening survey and a study questionnaire. For ImmuneRACE Cohort 3, a participant was defined as recovered based on two consecutive negative NP/OP PCR tests, clearance by a healthcare professional, or resolution of symptoms. Mobile phlebotomists in the prospective study collected whole blood, serum and a nasopharyngeal or oropharyngeal swab from every participant. Over a roughly 2-month period, participants in the prospective study had the option of providing additional blood draws and questionnaires. Blood samples from the prospective study were shipped frozen or at room temperature prior to DNA extraction. TCRbeta CDR3 regions were amplified from genomic DNA using the immunoSEQ Assay, a bias-controlled multiplex PCR. From the authors' description of their analysis: Within the assay, amplification of reference gene primers was used to estimate how many nucleated cells each sample contained. To quantify the absolute abundance of each unique TCRbeta CDR3 rearrangement, sequence reads were collapsed and filtered. Productive Simpson clonality was computed per sample as the square root of Simpson's diversity index over productive rearrangements. In its TCRdb copy, this immuneACCESS table keeps in-frame sequences only and misses some clones. Where compared with another copy, unresolved V genes explain less than half of these, and the others have no known cause. For V, J and clone size, that table is used; D and trimming come from the DNA. Across this sample there are roughly 170,000 clones, with under 90% seen only once. Roughly 20% of the sample is in the top ten clones.

Here V drops 6 bases and J drops 6 bases, and the junction holds 6 bases not matched to any gene. The CDR3 measures 15 amino acids from cysteine to phenylalanine. Just CDR3 DNA is preserved here, 45 bases in frame from base 1. According to the germline V gene, CDR1 reads MRHNA and CDR2 reads SNTAGT. What the research found in general, with its limitations: How much clinical and demographic metadata was included differed by source and by participant, and the metadata was provided uncurated.

This receptor chain uses TRBV6-4 and TRBJ2-1; TRBD2 matches 12 bases in the middle. The sequenced sample was PBMCs or T cells enriched from blood (not recorded which). This sequence was found in a man between 60 and 75 years old who had recovered from COVID-19. The CDR3 corresponds to CASRPTSGGPNEQFF. Here is the DNA: TGTGCCAGCAGGCCCACTAGCGGGGGGCCCAATGAGCAGTTCTTC.